This T cell receptor beta chain was identified in a study of regulatory T cells in long-lasting Graves disease. Time point in this sample: newly diagnosed GD, antithyroid drugs for less than 3 months. The TCR library used RNA extracted from PBMCs. Study-wide results and limits: Gene preferences differed: TRBV28, TRBJ1-2, TRBJ2-5 in persistent cases.

The CDR3 runs to 12 residues. Germline values: CDR1 GTSNPN, CDR2 SVGIG (reference sequence). Libraries of TCR beta came from iRepertoire HTBI primers plus Arm-PCR of CDR3 regions. Authors' analysis steps: Gene usage covered 50 to 75 TRBV and about 15 TRBJ segments. TCRdb recomputed calls from the multiplex PCR reads with MiXCR, one row per CDR3 protein. TCRdb, rather than the study authors, made the V and J calls. Of 450,000 to 700,000 distinct CDR3 sequences detected, 13% appear once; the ten largest clones hold 10%. As to this clonotype: Antigen unknown. A much more abundant neighbour one base away suggests this may be a read error. This CDR3 fails to terminate in the conserved phenylalanine or tryptophan, so it likely reflects a read error.

These sequences were also reported in another study, on T cells in Graves' hyperthyroidism and ophthalmopathy. Turning to that study: Based on clinical symptoms, serum thyroxine and TRAb, thyroid ultrasound and orbital computed tomography, diagnoses were reached. The primer set for the first-round RT-PCR of the TCR CDR3 was HTBI.

The TCR comes from a man under 40 with Graves disease. The rearrangement joins TRBV30 to TRBJ2-3; D gene unclear. The J call may be mistaken, given a closer DNA end match to TRBJ1-1. Sequencing was performed on peripheral blood mononuclear cells (PBMCs), taken at new diagnosis, from a patient treated with antithyroid drugs. This CDR3 is CAWSAFPLRAFL. As DNA, the CDR3 is TGTGCCTGGAGTGCCTTTCCTTTGAGGGCTTTCCTT.